This T cell receptor (beta chain) emerged from a study of T cells in Graves' hyperthyroidism and ophthalmopathy. Findings and caveats of the study: The blood repertoire included most of the expanded thyroid clonotypes above 0.001.

This clonotype has just a few counts. The antigen remains undetermined. The CDR3 has 16 amino acids. With 3 bases removed from V and 5 bases from J, the gap between germline ends came to 17 bases. The germline V gene has CDR1 SGDLS and CDR2 YYNGEE. Amplification yielded TCR beta CDR3 regions, with RNA transcripts as the source. The HTBI primer set was used in a first-round RT-PCR of the TCR CDR3. TCRdb ran MiXCR on the multiplex PCR reads and lists one entry per CDR3 protein. The sample includes 200,000 to 250,000 distinct CDR3 sequences, roughly a sixth of them seen just once. The rearrangement joins TRBV9 to TRBJ1-4, with D possibly matching TRBD1 (5 bases). The sequence came from a woman aged 50 to 60 with Graves' hyperthyroidism. Sequenced input: blood. DNA of the CDR3: TGTGCCAGCAGCGCCGATTGGGGCGGGAAAAATGAAAAACTGTTTTTT. This sequence encodes CASSADWGGKNEKLFF.